One sample yielded the 11 T cell receptor beta chains listed below, sequenced in a study of blood T cell repertoires in COVID-19. Sequenced by immunoSEQ multiplex PCR; TCRdb stores in-frame clones only, minus some. The table includes 470,000 or so clones, 87% detected once. Material for sequencing was PBMCs or T cells enriched from blood (not recorded which). The receptors shown here come from a woman aged 18-30 years with acute COVID-19.

The genes are TRBV12-5 and TRBJ1-2; TRBD1 aligns across 9 bases. CDR1 LGHNT and CDR2 FRNRAP come from the germline V gene. The CDR3 is 16 residues long. J was trimmed by 2 bases and V by 0 bases; bases with no gene match: 4. For the CDR3, the DNA is TGTGCTAGTGGTTTGGTAAACGGACAGGGGAACTATGGCTACACCTTC. As protein: CASGLVNGQGNYGYTF.

This chain links TRBV4-1 with TRBJ1-1; 8 nucleotides agree with TRBD1. The CDR3 loop spans 15 amino acids. V shed 3 bases and J 3 bases; nucleotides not matched to a gene: 6. The germline V gene encodes CDR1 MGHRA and CDR2 YSYEKL. CDR3 nucleotide sequence: TGCGCCAGCAGCCACGCGGACAGGGTGGACACTGAAGCTTTCTTT. Translation: CASSHADRVDTEAFF.

The chain has TRBV6-2 or TRBV6-3 and TRBJ2-3; 8 bases line up with TRBD2. The CDR3 loop spans 18 amino acids. After removal of 2 bases from V and 2 bases from J, the junction contained 12 bases not matched to a gene. Germline values: CDR1 MNHEY, CDR2 SVGEGT. The CDR3 region is CASSYPQGTRIDTDTQYF. CDR3 nucleotide sequence: TGTGCCAGCAGTTACCCCCAGGGGACTAGGATCGACACAGATACGCAGTATTTT.

The chain combines TRBV28 with TRBJ2-3; 14 bases line up with TRBD2. Germline lookup yields CDR1 MDHEN and CDR2 SYDVKM. This CDR3 region has 18 residues. The V gene end was trimmed by 0 bases and the J gene end by 4 bases; junction bases not matched to a gene: 6. CDR3 bases: TGTGCCAGCAGTTTATGGGGGACTAGCGGGAGTGTCGCAGATACGCAGTATTTT. Translating gives CASSLWGTSGSVADTQYF.

The chain recombines TRBV29-1 with TRBJ2-1; D is unclear. With 5 bases removed from V and 0 bases from J, the gap between germline ends came to 11 bases. The CDR3 contains 14 residues. Germline assignment: CDR1 SQVTM and CDR2 ANQGSEA. DNA of the CDR3: TGCAGCGTTCCGACTTCGAGCTCCTACAATGAGCAGTTCTTC. Residues: CSVPTSSSYNEQFF.

The V and J genes are TRBV10-2 and TRBJ2-3; D remains ambiguous. In germline, CDR1 is WSHSY, CDR2 SAAADI. This CDR3 is built from 14 residues. V lost 0 bases to trimming and J lost 13 bases, with 17 bases between them. The CDR3 loop reads CASSESPGVDVEYF. In nucleotides, the CDR3 is TGCGCCAGCAGTGAGTCCCCCGGAGTAGACGTTGAGTATTTT.

This clone was seen a handful of times. Germline is not matched at one junction end, which may reflect a read error. The DNA for the CDR3 is TGTGCCAGCAGCTACTCGGGACACCTCTATGGCTACACCTTC. The encoded protein is CASSYSGHLYGYTF. This rearrangement joins TRBV6-2 or TRBV6-3 to TRBJ1-2; D may be TRBD1 (6 bases). Germline V gives CDR1 MNHEY, CDR2 SVGEGT. The CDR3 is made up of 14 amino acids.

V and J are TRBV5-1 and TRBJ1-4; 8 bases are shared with TRBD1. The CDR3 contains 16 residues. The ends lost 4 bases at V and 4 bases at J; junction bases unmatched: 9. Germline CDR1 and CDR2: SGHRS and YFSETQ. DNA for the CDR3: TGCGCCAGCAGCCTTGTCGGGACAGGAGGTAATGAAAAACTGTTTTTT. Amino acid sequence: CASSLVGTGGNEKLFF.

The chain has TRBV2 and TRBJ2-7; a weak D match, TRBD2 (5 bases). This CDR3 is 16 amino acids long. CDR1 SNHLY and CDR2 FYNNEI come from the germline V gene. Trimming stripped 2 bases from V and 2 bases from J, with 16 bases between. The CDR3: CASSERGYLTTYEQYF. The CDR3 region has the DNA TGTGCCAGCAGTGAACGGGGTTACCTTACCACCTACGAGCAGTACTTC. The variable domain in full, with the rest retrieved from reference TRBV2 and TRBJ2-7, is EPEVTQTPSHQVTQMGQEVILRCVPISNHLYFYWYRQILGQKVEFLVSFYNNEISEKSEIFDDQFSVERPDGSNFTLKIRSTKLEDSAMYFCASSERGYLTTYEQYFGPGTRLTVT.

The chain couples TRBV3-1 (or the pseudogene TRBV3-2) to TRBJ2-7; 7 bases match TRBD2. This CDR3 is 15 amino acids long. V lost 4 bases, J lost 2 bases, and 8 bases stayed unmatched. Per germline, CDR1 LGHDT and CDR2 YNNKEL (reference sequence). This CDR3 reads CASSPGLVRTYEQYF. The CDR3 DNA reads TGTGCCAGCAGCCCCGGACTAGTCCGAACCTACGAGCAGTACTTC.

This clone was counted a single time. The V call is TRBV4-1, the J call TRBJ1-2, with D tentatively TRBD1 (6 bases). This CDR3 is built from 15 residues. Germline CDR1 is MGHRA and CDR2 is YSYEKL. The V and J ends lost 4 bases and 6 bases respectively, with 18 bases between them. CDR3 in amino acids: CASSRTNIGGDGYTF. CDR3 nucleotides: TGCGCCAGCAGCCGCACCAACATTGGGGGCGATGGCTACACCTTC.